The 24 T cell receptor beta chains reported below all come from one sample, sequenced in a study of blood T cell repertoires in COVID-19. Method: immunoSEQ multiplex PCR; TCRdb's copy keeps in-frame clones and lacks some. The sample has about 200,000 clones, roughly 83% seen once. Sequencing was carried out using peripheral blood. Source of these receptors: a man aged 40-49 years with acute or convalescent COVID-19.

The chain employs TRBV7-2 and TRBJ1-1; the match to TRBD1 covers 7 bases. V trimming: 5 bases; J trimming: 1 base; junction bases outside the gene matches: 7. The germline V gene has CDR1 SGHTA and CDR2 FQGNSA. The CDR3 has 15 amino acids. The CDR3 spells CASSLRTGGNTEAFF. CDR3 nucleotide sequence: TGTGCCAGCAGCCTTCGGACAGGAGGGAACACTGAAGCTTTCTTT. The full variable domain, completed using reference TRBV7-2 and TRBJ1-1, is GAGVSQSPSNKVTEKGKDVELRCDPISGHTALYWYRQSLGQGLEFLIYFQGNSAPDKSGLPSDRFSAERTGGSVSTLTIQRTQQEDSAVYLCASSLRTGGNTEAFFGQGTRLTVV.

The CDR3 DNA reads TGCGCCAGCAGCCACGGGGGACAGGGGGCATCCTTGTCCTACGAGCAGTACTTC. Translation: CASSHGGQGASLSYEQYF. V and J are TRBV4-1 and TRBJ2-7; TRBD1 matches at 12 bases. The CDR3 is 18 residues long. V shed 3 bases, J shed 1 base, and the junction held 10 bases outside the gene matches. The germline CDR1 and CDR2 sequences are MGHRA and YSYEKL.

The rearrangement links TRBV7-2 to TRBJ2-2, with D maybe TRBD1 (6 bases). Per the germline V gene, CDR1 is SGHTA and CDR2 is FQGNSA. CDR3 size: 15 residues. Trimming took 5 bases from V and 5 from J, leaving 15 bases between them. The CDR3 region has the DNA TGTGCCAGCAGCGTCCGGGACACAAGAACCGGGGAGCTGTTTTTT. This codes for CASSVRDTRTGELFF.

The chain carries TRBV5-6 and TRBJ2-7; a possible D gene is TRBD1 (6 bases). The CDR3 runs to 16 residues. Germline V gene data show CDR1 as SGHDT and CDR2 as YYEEEE. V was pared by 3 bases and J by 1 base, with 17 bases between. The CDR3 DNA follows: TGTGCCAGCAGCTACTCCGGGACATTAAGTTCCTACGAGCAGTACTTC. This sequence encodes CASSYSGTLSSYEQYF.

The chain has TRBV19 and TRBJ1-6, with no clear D. The CDR3 has 14 amino acids. Trimming pared 6 bases from V and 0 bases from J, leaving 6 bases between. Germline CDR1 is LNHDA and CDR2 is SQIVND (reference sequence). CDR3 protein: CASRGGSYNSPLHF. The CDR3 DNA follows: TGTGCCAGTAGGGGAGGCTCCTATAATTCACCCCTCCACTTT.

This clone was seen only once. The chain carries TRBV7-9 and TRBJ1-1, with 8 nucleotides matching TRBD1. Unmatched junction bases numbered 4, after V lost 3 bases and J lost 4 bases. This CDR3 is 14 amino acids long. Germline CDR1 and CDR2: SEHNR and FQNEAQ (reference sequence). The CDR3 bases are TGTGCCAGCAGCTTTGACAGGGGAAGCACTGAAGCTTTCTTT. Translation gives CASSFDRGSTEAFF. The full variable domain, completed using reference TRBV7-9 and TRBJ1-1, is DTGVSQNPRHKITKRGQNVTFRCDPISEHNRLYWYRQTLGQGPEFLTYFQNEAQLEKSRLLSDRFSAERPKGSFSTLEIQRTEQGDSAMYLCASSFDRGSTEAFFGQGTRLTVV.

V usage is TRBV6-5 and J usage is TRBJ2-3; D unresolved. The CDR3 has 15 amino acids. Germline lookup yields CDR1 MNHEY and CDR2 SVGAGI. V dropped 6 bases and J dropped 9 bases, with 22 bases sitting between them. CDR3 sequence: CASSFPTQLAWTQYF. The CDR3 DNA follows: TGTGCCAGCAGCTTCCCGACTCAACTGGCGTGGACGCAGTATTTT.

The chain carries TRBV7-9 and TRBJ1-1, with D tentatively TRBD1 (5 bases). The CDR3 is made up of 12 amino acids. The germline V and J ends were trimmed by 0 bases and 10 bases, with 9 bases remaining between them. CDR1 and CDR2 (germline): SEHNR, FQNEAQ (reference sequence). The CDR3 reads CASSLAAGGAFF. CDR3 coding DNA: TGTGCCAGCAGCTTAGCTGCGGGGGGAGCTTTCTTT.

This clone showed up just a few times. The chain joins TRBV5-6 to TRBJ2-7, with D maybe TRBD1 (5 bases). The CDR3 extends over 15 amino acids. The V gene's germline CDR1 is SGHDT and CDR2 YYEEEE. Trimming stripped 0 bases from V and 5 bases from J, with 15 bases between. The CDR3 nucleotides are TGTGCCAGCAGCTTGGGTTTGGCAGGGCGGAACGAGCAGTACTTC. Translating gives CASSLGLAGRNEQYF. Based on the CDR3 plus reference TRBV5-6 and TRBJ2-7, the full variable domain is DAGVTQSPTHLIKTRGQQVTLRCSPKSGHDTVSWYQQALGQGPQFIFQYYEEEERQRGNFPDRFSGHQFPNYSSELNVNALLLGDSALYLCASSLGLAGRNEQYFGPGTRLTVT.

This CDR3 reads CASSQVEGVSQPQHF. The CDR3 nucleotides read TGTGCCAGCAGCCAAGTCGAGGGCGTGAGTCAGCCCCAGCATTTT. V and J are TRBV4-2 and TRBJ1-5; D is unclear. Germline V CDR1 and CDR2: LGHNA, YNFKEQ. V was shortened by 1 base and J by 6 bases, with 13 bases between the two germline ends. The CDR3 runs to 15 residues.

The rearrangement joins TRBV10-3 to TRBJ2-1, with TRBD2 matching 10 bases. CDR1 and CDR2 (germline): ENHRY, SYGVKD. The length of the CDR3 is 15 residues. The V segment lost 10 bases and the J segment 0 bases; nucleotides outside the gene matches: 6. The CDR3 DNA is TGTGCCAGCCTTCCTAGCGGGAGCTCCTACAATGAGCAGTTCTTC. Protein product: CASLPSGSSYNEQFF.

The rearrangement uses TRBV2 and TRBJ2-3; D gene ambiguous. This CDR3 has 14 residues. Trimming left V 6 bases short and J 0 bases short, with 10 bases between. Germline CDR1 and CDR2: SNHLY and FYNNEI. CDR3 in amino acids: CASRARISTDTQYF. The CDR3 DNA reads TGTGCCAGCAGGGCACGCATTAGCACAGATACGCAGTATTTT.

The genes are TRBV9 and TRBJ1-1; D not resolved. Trimming pared 3 bases from V and 0 bases from J, leaving 12 bases between. This CDR3 contains 15 residues. Germline loops: CDR1 SGDLS, CDR2 YYNGEE. The CDR3 is CASSGRRNMNTEAFF. The CDR3 DNA reads as TGTGCCAGCAGCGGGAGACGGAACATGAACACTGAAGCTTTCTTT.

The CDR3 DNA follows: TGTGCCAGCAGTTCCACGTGGACAGGGCCCAGGCATTTT. Translating gives CASSSTWTGPRHF. This rearrangement joins TRBV6-5 to TRBJ1-5, with TRBD1 identical over 8 bases. The CDR3 sequence is 13 residues long. Looked up from germline, CDR1 is MNHEY and CDR2 is SVGAGI. Germline trimming cut 4 bases from V and 15 bases from J; bases unmatched to any gene: 11.

This clone has only one observation. The chain carries TRBV9 and TRBJ2-5; 9 nucleotides line up with TRBD2. This CDR3 contains 14 residues. Germline V gives CDR1 SGDLS, CDR2 YYNGEE. After removal of 5 bases from V and 2 bases from J, the junction contained 4 bases not matched to a gene. In DNA, the CDR3 is TGTGCCAGCAGTCCTAGCGGGATACAAGAGACCCAGTACTTC. This sequence encodes CASSPSGIQETQYF.

In regard to this clone: This sample includes further DNA sequences coding for the same CDR3. This sequence joins TRBV6-1 and TRBJ1-3; unclear D gene. Between the trimmed V and J ends, which lost 2 bases and 5 bases, there was a span of 10 bases. CDR1 is MNHNS, CDR2 SASEGT, per germline. There are 14 residues in the CDR3. Written as DNA, the CDR3 is TGTGCCAGCAGTGAATCTGGAGGGAGAAACACCATATATTTT. Translating gives CASSESGGRNTIYF.

The V and J genes are TRBV18 and TRBJ1-1, with D perhaps TRBD1 (5 bases). The CDR3 is 15 amino acids. Germline CDR1 is KGHSH and CDR2 is LQKENI. V shed 3 bases and J shed 1 base, with 12 bases lying between them. The chain's CDR3 is CASSPPQGGNTEAFF. The CDR3 DNA follows: TGTGCCAGCTCACCTCCCCAGGGTGGGAACACTGAAGCTTTCTTT.

This sequence joins TRBV7-2 and TRBJ1-5; D call uncertain. CDR1 is SGHTA, CDR2 FQGNSA, per germline. This CDR3 is built from 12 residues. With 8 bases removed from V and 0 bases from J, the gap between germline ends came to 5 bases. This CDR3 reads CASGDSNQPQHF. The CDR3 DNA follows: TGTGCCAGCGGAGATAGCAATCAGCCCCAGCATTTT. Drawing the rest from reference TRBV7-2 and TRBJ1-5, the complete variable domain is GAGVSQSPSNKVTEKGKDVELRCDPISGHTALYWYRQSLGQGLEFLIYFQGNSAPDKSGLPSDRFSAERTGGSVSTLTIQRTQQEDSAVYLCASGDSNQPQHFGDGTRLSIL.

This clone was detected only a few times. Other nucleotide sequences in the sample specify the same CDR3. The V gene is TRBV5-1, the J gene TRBJ2-3, with 8 bases lining up with TRBD2. V shed 0 bases, J shed 5 bases, and the junction held 2 bases outside the gene matches. CDR1 SGHRS and CDR2 YFSETQ come from the germline V gene. There are 14 residues in the CDR3. The CDR3 coding sequence is TGCGCCAGCAGCTTGGGACTAGCGCTAGATACGCAGTATTTT. Protein product: CASSLGLALDTQYF.

This chain joins TRBV25-1 and TRBJ1-6; D ambiguous. The germline V gene encodes CDR1 MGHDK and CDR2 SYGVNS. V dropped 3 bases and J dropped 7 bases, with 13 bases sitting between them. CDR3 length: 15 residues. CDR3 in amino acids: CASSETTPPNSPLHF. CDR3 coding DNA: TGTGCCAGCAGTGAGACGACACCGCCAAATTCACCCCTCCACTTT.

This clone was recorded many times. The rearrangement uses TRBV25-1 and TRBJ2-1, with a weak D call TRBD2 (5 bases). The CDR3 is 14 amino acids. V was clipped by 3 bases and J by 6 bases, with 12 bases between them. The V gene's germline CDR1 is MGHDK and CDR2 SYGVNS. CDR3 coding DNA: TGTGCCAGCAGTGACGCGGACTTTGTCAATGAGCAGTTCTTC. Its protein product is CASSDADFVNEQFF.

The CDR3 is CASSVAAYGYTF. The DNA of the CDR3 is TGTGCCAGCAGCGTGGCCGCCTATGGCTACACCTTC. The chain links TRBV9 to TRBJ1-2, with D unclear. V dropped 2 bases and J dropped 4 bases, with 6 bases sitting between them. The CDR3 has 12 amino acids. Per the germline V gene, CDR1 is SGDLS and CDR2 is YYNGEE.

The chain is built from TRBV6-5 and TRBJ1-6; D is ambiguous. Germline CDR1 and CDR2: MNHEY and SVGAGI. The CDR3 runs to 14 residues. The ends were cut back, 3 bases at V and 0 bases at J, with 3 bases in the middle. The CDR3, as DNA: TGTGCCAGCAGTTATCGCTCCTATAATTCACCCCTCCACTTT. This codes for CASSYRSYNSPLHF.

The rearrangement joins TRBV6-2 or TRBV6-3 to TRBJ2-3, with 8 nucleotides matching TRBD2. Looked up from germline, CDR1 is MNHEY and CDR2 is SVGEGT. This CDR3 is 14 amino acids long. Losses at the gene ends were 2 bases for V and 4 bases for J; bases not matched to a gene: 2. CDR3 sequence: CASSYTGGPDTQYF. For the CDR3, the DNA is TGTGCCAGCAGTTACACGGGAGGGCCAGATACGCAGTATTTT.